A single sample gave rise to the 5 T cell receptor beta chains below, sequenced in a study of blood T cells in healthy people across ages. Sample-barcoded 5' priming and a J-beta primer mix drove a second PCR of about 6 to 12 cycles. TCRdb re-called the 5' RACE reads through MiXCR, storing one row per CDR3 protein. Of 1.4 million or so distinct CDR3 sequences in the sample, roughly two fifths were seen once. Material: blood. The receptors here all came from a woman between 18 and 29 years old in good health.

The chain employs TRBV6-5 and TRBJ2-5; 9 nucleotides line up with TRBD1. This CDR3 has 15 amino acids. V was pared by 1 base and J by 1 base, with 1 base of the junction left unmatched. CDR1 is MNHEY, CDR2 SVGAGI, per germline. CDR3 bases: TGTGCCAGCAGTTACTGGACAGGGGCCCAAGAGACCCAGTACTTC. This sequence encodes CASSYWTGAQETQYF.

V gene TRBV12-3 or TRBV12-4 combines with J gene TRBJ2-1; a possible D gene is TRBD2 (6 bases). V lost 0 bases, J lost 10 bases, and 10 bases lay in between. CDR3 size: 13 residues. The CDR3 coding sequence is TGTGCCAGCAGTTTAGCGACCGGACTAGAGCAGTTCTTC. Amino acids: CASSLATGLEQFF.

V usage is TRBV10-3 and J usage is TRBJ2-5; tentatively, D is TRBD2 (7 bases). The length of the CDR3 is 14 residues. The V gene lost 8 bases and the J gene lost 4 bases, with 17 bases spanning the gap. CDR1 and CDR2 from the germline V gene are ENHRY and SYGVKD. CDR3 region: CAIASRGGGETQYF. The CDR3 nucleotides read TGTGCCATCGCTTCCAGGGGCGGGGGAGAGACCCAGTACTTC.

This clonotype was seen a few times. The chain employs TRBV12-5 and TRBJ2-6, with TRBD1 identical over 7 bases. Per germline, CDR1 LGHNT and CDR2 FRNRAP. CDR3 length: 18 amino acids. V lost 2 bases and J lost 0; bases outside the gene matches: 7. The CDR3 reads CASGLTLQGHSGANVLTF. The CDR3 DNA reads TGTGCTAGTGGTTTGACTCTACAGGGGCACTCTGGGGCCAACGTCCTGACTTTC. The complete variable domain, with remaining parts taken from reference TRBV12-5 and TRBJ2-6, reads DARVTQTPRHKVTEMGQEVTMRCQPILGHNTVFWYRQTMMQGLELLAYFRNRAPLDDSGMPKDRFSAEMPDATLATLKIQPSEPRDSAVYFCASGLTLQGHSGANVLTFGAGSRLTVL.

Only one count was recorded for this clonotype. V gene TRBV29-1 combines with J gene TRBJ2-7; D ambiguous. Germline values: CDR1 SQVTM, CDR2 ANQGSEA. CDR3 length: 12 residues. Trimming shortened V by 7 bases and J by 7 bases, and 17 bases separated the two germline ends. The CDR3 loop is CSASFTGNEQYF. The CDR3 DNA sequence: TGCAGCGCCTCATTCACTGGGAATGAGCAGTACTTC.